The 13 T cell receptor beta chains listed next were all sequenced from one sample in a study of blood T cell repertoires in COVID-19. The protocol was immunoSEQ multiplex PCR, while the TCRdb copy is restricted to in-frame clones and leaves out a portion. Found here are approximately 300,000 clones, roughly 90% of them singletons; the top ten hold 5% to 7%. What was sequenced was peripheral blood. The receptors here all came from a man between 18 and 29 years old who had recovered from COVID-19.

The chain links TRBV6-5 to TRBJ2-7; 7 bases map to TRBD1. CDR1 MNHEY and CDR2 SVGAGI come from the germline V gene. J lost 5 bases, V lost 5 bases, and 6 bases had no gene match. The CDR3 spans 13 residues. The CDR3 is CASSQGQLDEQYF. In DNA form, the CDR3 reads TGTGCCAGCAGTCAGGGACAGTTAGACGAGCAGTACTTC.

V is TRBV5-1 and J is TRBJ2-1, with D unclear. This CDR3 has 14 residues. CDR1 is SGHRS and CDR2 is YFSETQ in the germline V gene. V was cut by 0 bases and J by 5 bases, with 9 bases left in between. The CDR3 DNA reads TGCGCCAGCAGCTTGGGGTGGGCAAACAATGAGCAGTTCTTC. It codes for CASSLGWANNEQFF.

This clone was recorded once. This chain's CDR3 is CASSRLAGGYNEQFF. The CDR3 nucleotides are TGTGCCAGCAGCCGTCTAGCGGGAGGATACAATGAGCAGTTCTTC. This rearrangement joins TRBV7-2 to TRBJ2-1; 11 bases are a match to TRBD2. The CDR3 is 15 residues long. Germline V CDR1 and CDR2: SGHTA, FQGNSA. Trimming took 5 bases from V and 4 from J; bases not matched to a gene: 4.

The V gene is TRBV6-2 or TRBV6-3, the J gene TRBJ2-7; the match to TRBD2 covers 13 bases. Germline V gene sequence: CDR1 MNHEY, CDR2 SVGEGT. V shed 0 bases, J shed 6 bases, and the junction held 2 bases outside the gene matches. This CDR3 has 15 residues. The CDR3 region is CASSYSTSGRVEQYF. CDR3 in DNA: TGTGCCAGCAGTTACTCTACTAGCGGGAGGGTCGAGCAGTACTTC.

V is TRBV9 and J is TRBJ2-5; 7 bases agree with TRBD1. The CDR3 runs to 15 residues. V lost 0 bases to trimming and J lost 2 bases; unmatched junction nucleotides: 4. From germline, CDR1 is SGDLS and CDR2 YYNGEE. The CDR3 DNA sequence: TGTGCCAGCAGCGTAGTAGGGGGCGAACAAGAGACCCAGTACTTC. Protein: CASSVVGGEQETQYF.

The V and J genes are TRBV19 and TRBJ2-7; TRBD2 matches at 8 bases. V lost 1 base, J lost 3 bases, and 2 bases stayed unmatched. CDR3 length: 14 residues. Looked up from germline, CDR1 is LNHDA and CDR2 is SQIVND (reference sequence). DNA for the CDR3: TGTGCCAGTAGTATAGCGGGAGGGGACTACGAGCAGTACTTC. Protein sequence: CASSIAGGDYEQYF.

J is TRBJ2-7 and V is TRBV12-5; weak D call: TRBD1 (5 bases). This CDR3 spans 14 amino acids. Germline assignment: CDR1 LGHNT and CDR2 FRNRAP. V was shortened by 0 bases and J by 4 bases, with 10 bases between the two germline ends. Written as DNA, the CDR3 is TGTGCTAGTGGTTTGGTACCATCAGGGTACGAGCAGTACTTC. This translates into CASGLVPSGYEQYF.

This clone was recorded only once. The chain combines TRBV19 with TRBJ2-7, with 12 bases lining up with TRBD1. Germline V gene data show CDR1 as LNHDA and CDR2 as SQIVND (reference sequence). V trimming: 5 bases; J trimming: 7 bases; junction bases outside the gene matches: 6. The CDR3 is made up of 14 amino acids. CDR3 protein: CASSPGQGAGEQYF. As DNA, the CDR3 is TGTGCCAGTAGTCCGGGACAGGGGGCTGGGGAGCAGTACTTC.

In the case of this clone: In the same sample, other DNA sequences code for this CDR3. J is TRBJ1-1 and V is TRBV18, with a possible D match to TRBD1 (5 bases). The germline V gene has CDR1 KGHSH and CDR2 LQKENI. V lost 4 bases and J 1 base, leaving 7 bases between the germline ends. The CDR3 is made up of 13 amino acids. CDR3 in amino acids: CASSLDRNTEAFF. For the CDR3, the DNA is TGTGCCAGCTCACTCGACAGGAACACTGAAGCTTTCTTT.

The chain employs TRBV5-1 and TRBJ1-1, with a possible D match to TRBD1 (6 bases). The germline gives CDR1 SGHRS, CDR2 YFSETQ. The CDR3 loop spans 15 amino acids. Trimming took 2 bases from V and 5 from J, leaving 16 bases between them. The CDR3 spells CASSFAGEKRTEAFF. The CDR3 bases are TGCGCCAGCAGCTTCGCAGGGGAGAAGAGGACTGAAGCTTTCTTT.

V is TRBV5-6 and J is TRBJ1-1; D is possibly TRBD1 (5 bases). The V and J ends lost 2 bases and 0 bases respectively, with 11 bases between them. CDR1 is SGHDT, CDR2 YYEEEE, per germline. This CDR3 region has 15 residues. DNA for the CDR3: TGTGCCAGCAGCTTTAGGGGAACGGTGAACACTGAAGCTTTCTTT. Translating it yields CASSFRGTVNTEAFF. Filled out from reference TRBV5-6 and TRBJ1-1, the complete variable domain reads DAGVTQSPTHLIKTRGQQVTLRCSPKSGHDTVSWYQQALGQGPQFIFQYYEEEERQRGNFPDRFSGHQFPNYSSELNVNALLLGDSALYLCASSFRGTVNTEAFFGQGTRLTVV.

The V and J genes are TRBV6-2 or TRBV6-3 and TRBJ1-1; D may be TRBD1 (5 bases). Looked up from germline, CDR1 is MNHEY and CDR2 is SVGEGT. Trimming took 5 bases from V and 7 from J, leaving 14 bases between them. This CDR3 has 13 amino acids. CDR3 protein: CASSEAGDNEAFF. In DNA form, the CDR3 reads TGTGCCAGCAGTGAGGCGGGGGATAATGAAGCTTTCTTT.

Written as DNA, the CDR3 is TGTGCCAGCGGTCTTAGCGGGAGGCCCACCGGGGAGCTGTTTTTT. Residues: CASGLSGRPTGELFF. This sequence joins TRBV6-5 and TRBJ2-2; 10 bases map to TRBD2. Germline-derived CDR1 and CDR2 are MNHEY and SVGAGI. The ends lost 8 bases at V and 4 bases at J; junction bases unmatched: 7. This CDR3 comprises 15 residues.